This TCR beta chain is from a study of T cell repertoires in cytomegalovirus infection. Study summary: In public TCR beta signatures, there were indications of both CMV infection and matching HLA type.

TCRdb redid the calling of the reads with MiXCR, one entry per CDR3 protein. The table records under 200,000 distinct CDR3 sequences, about 28% of them present only once. The V segment lost 2 bases and the J segment 5 bases; nucleotides outside the gene matches: 10. Germline V CDR1 and CDR2: SGHVT, SQSDAQ. CDR3 length: 17 residues. This receptor was taken from a human donor in good health (CMV status not recorded). Some clones in this sample may be carry-over from other donors' samples. This chain joins TRBV7-4 and TRBJ1-5; 9 bases are a match to TRBD1. Material: PBMCs. CDR3 residues: CASSLFAGTGRDQPQHF. The CDR3 bases are TGTGCCAGCAGCTTATTTGCCGGGACAGGGAGGGATCAGCCCCAGCATTTT.